Listed here is a single T cell receptor (beta chain). V lost 1 base to trimming and J lost 6 bases, with 12 bases between them. The length of the CDR3 is 14 residues. CDR1 SQVTM and CDR2 ANQGSEA come from the germline V gene. Amplification used 60 Vbeta primers and 13 Jbeta primers. Generated by immunoSEQ multiplex PCR, the TCRdb table keeps only in-frame clones and is missing some. The table has around 130,000 clones, over 75% seen once. This record belongs to a study of cytomegalovirus exposure and HLA in healthy donors. Sequenced input: PBMCs. The chain recombines TRBV29-1 with TRBJ2-2; D remains unclear. This sequence originates from a man in his forties or fifties in good health and CMV-seronegative. Here the CDR3 reads CSVEVQSAPGELFF. In DNA form, the CDR3 reads TGCAGCGTTGAAGTTCAAAGCGCTCCCGGGGAGCTGTTTTTT.